The 10 T cell receptor beta chains below were found in one sample sequenced in a study of T-cell reconstitution after alpha-beta-depleted transplantation in children. A TCRbeta library incorporating unique molecular identifiers was prepared. TCRdb fed the PCR reads into MiXCR, producing one record per CDR3 protein. Among 500,000 to 650,000 distinct CDR3 sequences listed, around 13% were seen once. Sequencing was performed on PBMCs, mostly from graft donor cells, taken 360 days after TCRalphabeta/CD19-depleted stem cell transplant. These receptor sequences come from a male patient aged 10-17 years who had a stem cell transplant for acute myeloid leukemia, so the T cells may come from the graft donor.

The J gene is TRBJ1-5, the V gene TRBV6-2 or TRBV6-3; D uncertain. The CDR3 spans 18 residues. Trimming stripped 0 bases from V and 2 bases from J, with 17 bases between. The V gene's germline CDR1 is MNHEY and CDR2 SVGEGT. The CDR3 nucleotides are TGTGCCAGCAGTTACTCGGCTTGGGGAGCGGGAGGCAATCAGCCCCAGCATTTT. Its protein product is CASSYSAWGAGGNQPQHF.

This clonotype was seen at least ten times. V is TRBV7-9 and J is TRBJ1-1; 8 bases align to TRBD1. V lost 0 bases, J lost 1 base, and 7 bases stayed unmatched. Germline CDR1 SEHNR, CDR2 FQNEAQ (reference sequence). The CDR3 contains 17 residues. CDR3 sequence reads: CASSLAPRGLRNTEAFF. The CDR3 DNA is TGTGCCAGCAGCTTAGCACCCAGGGGGCTAAGGAACACTGAAGCTTTCTTT.

In its sample, this clonotype was seen a few times. The genes are TRBV12-3 or TRBV12-4 and TRBJ2-1, with 7 bases aligning to TRBD2. With V trimmed by 7 bases and J by 6 bases, 12 bases remained unmatched. The CDR3 spans 15 residues. CDR3 DNA: TGTGCCAGCATCCAAGCGGGATCACTGTTCAATGAGCAGTTCTTC. It specifies CASIQAGSLFNEQFF.

J is TRBJ2-1 and V is TRBV18; D may match TRBD1 or TRBD2 (5 bases each). Looked up from germline, CDR1 is KGHSH and CDR2 is LQKENI. V shed 7 bases and J shed 0 bases, with 13 bases lying between them. The CDR3 consists of 15 residues. The CDR3 DNA is TGTGCCAGCTGTACGGGACGTAGCTCCTACAATGAGCAGTTCTTC. It translates to CASCTGRSSYNEQFF. Supplemented by reference TRBV18 and TRBJ2-1, the full variable domain reads NAGVMQNPRHLVRRRGQEARLRCSPMKGHSHVYWYRQLPEEGLKFMVYLQKENIIDESGMPKERFSAEFPKEGPSILRIQQVVRGDSAAYFCASCTGRSSYNEQFFGPGTRLTVL.

This clonotype was counted many times. J is TRBJ2-2 and V is TRBV11-1; TRBD1 agrees at 9 bases. This CDR3 region has 18 residues. Germline CDR1 and CDR2: SGHAT and FQDESV (reference sequence). V lost 5 bases and J lost 4; bases outside the gene matches: 14. The CDR3 loop reads CASSHPDRGLMVTGELFF. The CDR3 DNA reads as TGTGCCAGCAGCCACCCGGACAGGGGATTGATGGTCACCGGGGAGCTGTTTTTT.

The V and J genes are TRBV30 and TRBJ2-7; 11 bases fit TRBD2. CDR1 and CDR2 from the germline V gene are GTSNPN and SVGIG (reference sequence). V lost 8 bases to trimming and J lost 3 bases; unmatched junction nucleotides: 6. This CDR3 comprises 13 residues. The CDR3 DNA follows: TGTGCCGGTACCGGGACTAGCGGCTACGAGCAGTACTTC. The encoded protein is CAGTGTSGYEQYF.

This clonotype was detected only a few times. The chain uses TRBV5-1 and TRBJ1-6; no clear D gene. V lost 1 base and J 8 bases, leaving 10 bases between the germline ends. Per the germline V gene, CDR1 is SGHRS and CDR2 is YFSETQ. CDR3 length equals 14 residues. The CDR3 loop reads CASSLQTDHSPLHF. Here the CDR3 DNA reads TGCGCCAGCAGCTTGCAAACAGATCATTCACCCCTCCACTTT.

Points on this clonotype: The final CDR3 position lacks the conserved phenylalanine or tryptophan, pointing to a likely read error. This rearrangement joins TRBV20-1 to TRBJ2-7; D gene unclear. Trimming took 0 bases from V and 2 from J, leaving 17 bases between them. This CDR3 spans 16 amino acids. Germline V gives CDR1 DFQATT, CDR2 SNEGSKA (reference sequence). The CDR3 DNA is TGCAGTGCTAGAGATGGCCGTAAAAGGGTCCCCTACGAGCAGTACTCC. It translates to CSARDGRKRVPYEQYS.

This clonotype was found many times. V is TRBV12-3 or TRBV12-4 and J is TRBJ2-7; D remains unclear. V was clipped by 1 base and J by 0 bases, with 7 bases between them. This CDR3 has 14 residues. The CDR3 coding sequence is TGTGCCAGCAGTTTAGAGGGTCTCTCCTACGAGCAGTACTTC. Protein product: CASSLEGLSYEQYF.

The sample holds many counts of this clonotype. The J gene is TRBJ2-7, the V gene TRBV3-1; tentative D call: TRBD1 (6 bases). The V end lost 6 bases, the J end lost 2 bases, and 11 bases lay between the germline ends. This CDR3 has 13 residues. The germline gives CDR1 LGHDT, CDR2 YNNKEL (reference sequence). CDR3 sequence reads: CASSPQGPYEQYF. The CDR3 DNA reads as TGTGCCAGCAGTCCACAGGGACCCTACGAGCAGTACTTC.